Shown below are 32 T cell receptor beta chains from a single sample sequenced in a study of shared clonotypes between healthy human individuals. Generated by immunoSEQ multiplex PCR, the TCRdb table keeps only in-frame clones and is missing some. The sample lists approximately 1.5 million clones, 98% seen once, with approximately 0.45% in the top ten. The sequencing sample was made of naive CD4+ T cells sorted from blood. Stated subset: CD45RA+ positively selected. Receptors originate from a man aged 25-40 years in good health.

The V call is TRBV9, the J call TRBJ1-2; TRBD1 is a possible D gene (5 bases). This CDR3 contains 15 residues. Between the trimmed V and J ends, which lost 0 bases and 0 bases, there was a span of 9 bases. Germline CDR1 SGDLS, CDR2 YYNGEE. The CDR3 reads CASSVVGTANYGYTF. As DNA, the CDR3 is TGTGCCAGCAGCGTAGTTGGGACGGCTAACTATGGCTACACCTTC.

This rearrangement joins TRBV19 to TRBJ2-5; 8 bases map to TRBD2. CDR1 LNHDA and CDR2 SQIVND come from the germline V gene (reference sequence). The J segment lost 5 bases and the V segment lost 6 bases, leaving 14 bases of the junction unmatched. The length of the CDR3 is 16 residues. The CDR3 loop reads CASRSGGAGAYETQYF. The DNA for the CDR3 is TGTGCCAGTAGAAGTGGAGGAGCGGGAGCTTATGAGACCCAGTACTTC.

The sample holds one count of this clone. This CDR3 fails to terminate in the conserved phenylalanine or tryptophan, so it likely reflects a read error. It is unclear where the CDR3 begins or ends on the DNA, so no DNA is shown, and the CDR3 is as TCRdb lists it. The chain carries TRBV20-1 and TRBJ2-7; the D call TRBD2 from the table was never checked on the DNA. Including both end residues, the CDR3 is 11 amino acids long. Germline V gene sequence: CDR1 DFQATT, CDR2 SNEGSKA (reference sequence). CDR3 loop: CSARDLRDLLL.

The chain is built from TRBV19 and TRBJ1-3; tentative D call: TRBD1 (5 bases). The length of the CDR3 is 16 residues. CDR1 and CDR2 from the germline V gene are LNHDA and SQIVND (reference sequence). Trimming took off 4 bases at V and 0 bases at J, with 13 bases between the two ends. The CDR3 region has the DNA TGTGCCAGTAGTAAGTCGGGGGGAGTCTCTGGAAACACCATATATTTT. Translation: CASSKSGGVSGNTIYF. Combining the CDR3 with reference TRBV19 and TRBJ1-3 gives the whole variable domain DGGITQSPKYLFRKEGQNVTLSCEQNLNHDAMYWYRQDPGQGLRLIYYSQIVNDFQKGDIAEGYSVSREKKESFPLTVTSAQKNPTAFYLCASSKSGGVSGNTIYFGEGSWLTVV.

The rearrangement joins TRBV6-5 to TRBJ2-7; 7 positions match TRBD1. The CDR3 loop spans 12 amino acids. Germline CDR1 and CDR2: MNHEY and SVGAGI. The junction had 3 bases not matched to a gene; V was cut back by 6 bases and J by 4 bases. The CDR3 sequence is CASSRTGYEQYF. DNA of the CDR3: TGTGCCAGCAGCAGGACAGGTTACGAGCAGTACTTC.

Points on this clone: Distinct nucleotide sequences in the sample also encode this CDR3. This sequence joins TRBV6-5 and TRBJ1-2, with D uncertain. This CDR3 has 13 amino acids. Germline CDR1 reads MNHEY; CDR2 reads SVGAGI. Trimming removed 2 bases at V and 1 base at J, with 5 bases between. The CDR3 sequence is CASSYNSNYGYTF. The CDR3 region has the DNA TGTGCCAGCAGTTACAACAGTAACTATGGCTACACCTTC.

This rearrangement joins TRBV16 to TRBJ2-2; no clear D gene. The CDR3 loop spans 16 amino acids. Germline lookup yields CDR1 KGHSY and CDR2 FQNENV. V was trimmed by 2 bases and J by 4 bases, leaving 14 bases between them. The CDR3 here is CASSQRSRLITGELFF. CDR3 in DNA: TGTGCCAGCAGCCAACGAAGCAGGTTGATCACCGGGGAGCTGTTTTTT.

V usage is TRBV4-1 and J usage is TRBJ2-7; no reliable D call. The V gene's germline CDR1 is MGHRA and CDR2 YSYEKL. With 3 bases removed from V and 1 base from J, the gap between germline ends came to 10 bases. The CDR3 loop spans 14 amino acids. In DNA, the CDR3 is TGCGCCAGCAGCCAGGATTTCCTATCCTACGAGCAGTACTTC. This encodes CASSQDFLSYEQYF.

The V and J genes are TRBV5-1 and TRBJ1-2; D unresolved. Deletions cut 2 bases from V and 6 bases from J, with 17 bases between. CDR1 and CDR2 (germline): SGHRS, YFSETQ. This CDR3 is built from 15 residues. CDR3 in DNA: TGCGCCAGCAGCTTCGGAGGGCTGGTGGCCAATGGCTACACCTTC. Translated, it gives CASSFGGLVANGYTF.

This clone appeared a single time. The rearrangement joins TRBV2 to TRBJ1-4; no reliable D call. The CDR3 length is 14 residues. Germline-derived CDR1 and CDR2 are SNHLY and FYNNEI. The V and J ends lost 0 bases and 8 bases respectively, with 10 bases between them. The CDR3 reads CASSEALGGEKLFF. The CDR3 DNA follows: TGTGCCAGCAGTGAAGCGCTAGGTGGAGAAAAACTGTTTTTT.

V gene TRBV7-2 combines with J gene TRBJ2-7; D may be TRBD1 (5 bases). CDR3 size: 14 residues. V was trimmed by 4 bases and J by 3 bases, leaving 13 bases between them. CDR1 SGHTA and CDR2 FQGNSA come from the germline V gene. The CDR3 here is CASSSSTTVYEQYF. The CDR3 nucleotides read TGTGCCAGCAGCTCCTCGACGACAGTCTACGAGCAGTACTTC.

V is TRBV7-6 and J is TRBJ2-2; no reliable D call. Trimming stripped 1 base from V and 4 bases from J, with 13 bases between. CDR1 SGHVS and CDR2 FNYEAQ come from the germline V gene. The CDR3 is 16 residues long. CDR3 sequence reads: CASSLEQDYFTGELFF. The CDR3 DNA reads as TGTGCCAGCAGCTTAGAGCAGGATTACTTCACCGGGGAGCTGTTTTTT.

V is TRBV7-6 and J is TRBJ2-7; 9 nucleotides line up with TRBD1. The length of the CDR3 is 14 residues. Trimming took 2 bases from V and 4 from J; bases not matched to a gene: 3. Germline loops: CDR1 SGHVS, CDR2 FNYEAQ. CDR3 sequence reads: CASSLRTGVYEQYF. CDR3 bases: TGTGCCAGCAGCTTAAGGACAGGGGTGTACGAGCAGTACTTC.

V gene TRBV5-5 combines with J gene TRBJ1-1, with D hard to call. The germline V gene has CDR1 SGHKS and CDR2 YYEKEE (reference sequence). The CDR3 runs 13 residues. V lost 4 bases and J 3 bases, leaving 10 bases between the germline ends. CDR3 nucleotides: TGTGCCAGCAGCACCTTTGGGGACACTGAAGCTTTCTTT. The encoded protein is CASSTFGDTEAFF.

The rearrangement joins TRBV5-6 to TRBJ2-1, with D maybe TRBD2 (6 bases). Germline loops: CDR1 SGHDT, CDR2 YYEEEE. The germline V and J ends were trimmed by 3 bases and 10 bases, with 20 bases remaining between them. The CDR3 is made up of 15 amino acids. The chain's CDR3 is CASSSIHRREREQFF. CDR3 bases: TGTGCCAGCAGCTCGATCCACCGGAGGGAGAGGGAGCAGTTCTTC. Drawing the rest from reference TRBV5-6 and TRBJ2-1, the complete variable domain is DAGVTQSPTHLIKTRGQQVTLRCSPKSGHDTVSWYQQALGQGPQFIFQYYEEEERQRGNFPDRFSGHQFPNYSSELNVNALLLGDSALYLCASSSIHRREREQFFGPGTRLTVL.

This chain links TRBV28 with TRBJ2-2; 11 bases agree with TRBD1. CDR1 and CDR2 (germline): MDHEN, SYDVKM. The CDR3 length is 19 residues. Unmatched junction bases numbered 14, after V lost 5 bases and J lost 3 bases. CDR3 region: CASSTPGQGVIGDTGELFF. In nucleotides, the CDR3 is TGTGCCAGCAGTACACCGGGACAGGGGGTCATAGGGGACACCGGGGAGCTGTTTTTT.

The chain carries TRBV5-1 and TRBJ1-1; no reliable D call. Germline V gives CDR1 SGHRS, CDR2 YFSETQ. CDR3 length: 15 residues. The V and J ends lost 0 bases and 1 base respectively, with 10 bases between them. The CDR3 spells CASSLASGRNTEAFF. CDR3 coding DNA: TGCGCCAGCAGCTTGGCCTCCGGGAGGAACACTGAAGCTTTCTTT.

This chain joins TRBV11-2 and TRBJ2-3; TRBD2 matches 11 bases. Germline loops: CDR1 SGHAT, CDR2 FQNNGV. The CDR3 length is 17 residues. After removal of 6 bases from V and 5 bases from J, the junction contained 13 bases not matched to a gene. Here the CDR3 DNA reads TGTGCCAGCAGGCCCACTAGCGGGAGAGGACTGGTAGATACGCAGTATTTT. It translates to CASRPTSGRGLVDTQYF.

Details on this clone: The sample carries other DNA sequences with the same CDR3. The chain carries TRBV5-1 and TRBJ2-7; no clear D. The germline V gene encodes CDR1 SGHRS and CDR2 YFSETQ. V was pared by 3 bases and J by 2 bases, with 3 bases between. This CDR3 has 11 amino acids. The DNA of the CDR3 is TGCGCCAGCAGCTCGGCCTACGAGCAGTACTTC. Its translation is CASSSAYEQYF.

V is TRBV28 and J is TRBJ2-1; 7 bases are a match to TRBD2. V dropped 8 bases and J dropped 0; count of bases not matched to a gene: 16. CDR1 and CDR2 from the germline V gene are MDHEN and SYDVKM. This CDR3 spans 18 amino acids. The CDR3, as DNA: TGTGCCAGCCACCGCATTGAGGGAGGGGTTCACTCCTACAATGAGCAGTTCTTC. Protein product: CASHRIEGGVHSYNEQFF.

Only a few counts were recorded for this clone. V and J are TRBV25-1 and TRBJ2-7; D might be TRBD1 (6 bases). Per the germline V gene, CDR1 is MGHDK and CDR2 is SYGVNS. Trimming shortened V by 7 bases and J by 6 bases, and 16 bases separated the two germline ends. CDR3 length equals 13 residues. CDR3 loop: CASKRLRGGEQYF. The CDR3 DNA sequence: TGTGCCAGCAAACGCCTCAGGGGTGGCGAGCAGTACTTC.

The chain combines TRBV5-1 with TRBJ1-5; TRBD1 is a possible D gene (5 bases). Trimming took 4 bases from V and 5 from J, leaving 13 bases between them. The CDR3 sequence is 14 residues long. Germline CDR1 SGHRS, CDR2 YFSETQ. The CDR3 sequence is CASSPNGGHQPQHF. The CDR3, as DNA: TGCGCCAGCAGCCCCAACGGGGGACATCAGCCCCAGCATTTT. The variable domain in full, completed from reference TRBV5-1 and TRBJ1-5, reads KAGVTQTPRYLIKTRGQQVTLSCSPISGHRSVSWYQQTPGQGLQFLFEYFSETQRNKGNFPGRFSGRQFSNSRSEMNVSTLELGDSALYLCASSPNGGHQPQHFGDGTRLSIL.

The chain links TRBV10-3 to TRBJ2-1; 9 bases fit TRBD1. The V gene end was trimmed by 7 bases and the J gene end by 5 bases; junction bases not matched to a gene: 9. The CDR3 consists of 15 residues. Germline V gene lookup returns CDR1 ENHRY and CDR2 SYGVKD. CDR3 loop: CAIKSGQGRHNEQFF. The CDR3 region has the DNA TGTGCCATCAAATCGGGACAGGGCAGACACAATGAGCAGTTCTTC.

V and J are TRBV19 and TRBJ2-7; the match to TRBD1 covers 7 bases. The germline CDR1 and CDR2 sequences are LNHDA and SQIVND (reference sequence). Trimming took 5 bases from V and 2 from J; bases not matched to a gene: 6. CDR3 size: 14 residues. The CDR3 here is CASSLRQGTYEQYF. CDR3 sequence (DNA): TGTGCCAGTAGTCTCAGACAGGGAACCTACGAGCAGTACTTC.

The chain couples TRBV5-8 to TRBJ2-7; tentative D call: TRBD1 (5 bases). Germline CDR1 is SGHTS and CDR2 is YDEGEE. The CDR3 is made up of 17 amino acids. Trimming pared 3 bases from V and 4 bases from J, leaving 23 bases between. The CDR3 spells CASSYPQGRSLIYEQYF. CDR3 nucleotides: TGTGCCAGCAGCTACCCGCAGGGCCGGTCTCTAATTTACGAGCAGTACTTC.

The chain employs TRBV28 and TRBJ2-7, with D possibly TRBD1 on 5 matching bases. V lost 4 bases and J lost 10, with 23 bases in between. The CDR3 has 15 amino acids. Germline assignment: CDR1 MDHEN and CDR2 SYDVKM. The CDR3 DNA reads as TGTGCCAGCAGTTCCTTGGACGTGCAGGGTCAACGACAGTACTTC. This codes for CASSSLDVQGQRQYF. Full variable domain (outside the CDR3, taken from reference TRBV28 and TRBJ2-7): DVKVTQSSRYLVKRTGEKVFLECVQDMDHENMFWYRQDPGLGLRLIYFSYDVKMKEKGDIPEGYSVSREKKERFSLILESASTNQTSMYLCASSSLDVQGQRQYFGPGTRLTVT.

The V and J genes are TRBV9 and TRBJ2-7; D unresolved. V was trimmed by 4 bases and J by 7 bases, leaving 15 bases between them. The length of the CDR3 is 13 residues. Per germline, CDR1 SGDLS and CDR2 YYNGEE. The CDR3, as DNA: TGTGCCAGCAGCCCTCGAGTGGCGAGGGAGCAGTACTTC. It is translated as CASSPRVAREQYF.

The chain couples TRBV5-5 to TRBJ1-5, with D tentatively TRBD1 (5 bases). The CDR3 contains 15 residues. V lost 2 bases to trimming and J lost 6 bases, with 15 bases between them. The germline CDR1 and CDR2 sequences are SGHKS and YYEKEE (reference sequence). CDR3 nucleotides: TGTGCCAGCAGCTTACCCCCCGACGGGGGTCAGCCCCAGCATTTT. This encodes CASSLPPDGGQPQHF.

The DNA of the CDR3 is TGTGCCAGCAGCGTGCGACAGGGGGCAGGCACCGGGGAGCTGTTTTTT. Translation: CASSVRQGAGTGELFF. The chain couples TRBV9 to TRBJ2-2; TRBD1 agrees at 10 bases. Germline V lookup: CDR1 SGDLS, CDR2 YYNGEE. The CDR3 covers 16 residues. The trim removed 2 bases at V and 4 bases at J, leaving 5 bases unmatched.

The chain combines TRBV20-1 with TRBJ2-5; D is ambiguous. Germline CDR1 is DFQATT and CDR2 is SNEGSKA (reference sequence). The CDR3 is 11 amino acids. V was trimmed by 6 bases and J by 2 bases, leaving 7 bases between them. CDR3 coding DNA: TGCAGTGCGGCTAGTCAAGAGACCCAGTACTTC. Its protein product is CSAASQETQYF.

V usage is TRBV2 and J usage is TRBJ1-2, with unresolved D. This CDR3 is built from 14 residues. V was cut by 6 bases and J by 7 bases, with 18 bases left in between. Germline CDR1 reads SNHLY; CDR2 reads FYNNEI. The DNA for the CDR3 is TGTGCCAGCAGCGACTCCCCTTCGAGGTCTGGCTACACCTTC. The encoded protein is CASSDSPSRSGYTF.

This chain connects TRBV5-1 to TRBJ2-5; 7 bases align to TRBD1. V gave up 4 bases and J gave up 1 base; unmatched junction bases: 13. The CDR3 has 17 residues. Germline V gene sequence: CDR1 SGHRS, CDR2 YFSETQ. The CDR3 sequence: CASSPGRGPPFQETQYF. As DNA, the CDR3 is TGCGCCAGCAGCCCAGGTAGGGGGCCCCCCTTCCAAGAGACCCAGTACTTC. Supplemented by reference TRBV5-1 and TRBJ2-5, the full variable domain reads KAGVTQTPRYLIKTRGQQVTLSCSPISGHRSVSWYQQTPGQGLQFLFEYFSETQRNKGNFPGRFSGRQFSNSRSEMNVSTLELGDSALYLCASSPGRGPPFQETQYFGPGTRLLVL.